This T cell receptor beta chain was obtained from a study of T cell repertoires in cytomegalovirus infection. As for the study in general: In the study, CMV epitopes included recently identified HLA-C-restricted and well-studied HLA-B-restricted ones. Whole-study results and caveats: The response measured ex vivo was dominated by TCR beta clonotypes (HLA-C-restricted and CMV-specific).

A remark on this clonotype: Its antigen is currently unknown.

Each CDR3 protein is one row after TCRdb ran MiXCR on the reads. The sample holds under 95,000 distinct CDR3 sequences, more than 40% seen once. The length of the CDR3 is 15 residues. Germline trimming cut 5 bases from V and 6 bases from J; bases unmatched to any gene: 7. From germline, CDR1 is MNHEY and CDR2 SMNVEV (reference sequence). The chain links TRBV27 to TRBJ2-7; TRBD2 matches 13 bases. The receptor comes from a human donor in good health (CMV status not recorded). Some clones in this sample may be carry-over from other donors' samples. The source material was CD8+ T cells from cultured PBMCs, sampled from culture after CMV antigen stimulation. The CDR3 DNA reads as TGTGCCAGCAGTCTAGGACTAGCGGGAGCTGCCGAGCAGTACTTC. As protein: CASSLGLAGAAEQYF.